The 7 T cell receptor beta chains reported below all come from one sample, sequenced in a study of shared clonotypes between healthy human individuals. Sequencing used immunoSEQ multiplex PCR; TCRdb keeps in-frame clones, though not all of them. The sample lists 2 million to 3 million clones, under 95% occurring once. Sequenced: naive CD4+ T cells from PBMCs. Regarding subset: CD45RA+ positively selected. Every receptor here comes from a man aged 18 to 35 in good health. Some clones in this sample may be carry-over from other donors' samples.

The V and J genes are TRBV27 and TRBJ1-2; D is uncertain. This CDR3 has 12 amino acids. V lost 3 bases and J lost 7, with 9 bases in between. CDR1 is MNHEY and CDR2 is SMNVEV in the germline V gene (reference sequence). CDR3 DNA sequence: TGTGCCAGCAGTTTGAGAATCGGTGGCTACACCTTC. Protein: CASSLRIGGYTF.

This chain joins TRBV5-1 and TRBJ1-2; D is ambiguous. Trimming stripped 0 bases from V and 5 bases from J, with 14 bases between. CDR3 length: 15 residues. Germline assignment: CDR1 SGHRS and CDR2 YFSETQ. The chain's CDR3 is CASSLEGPPAYGYTF. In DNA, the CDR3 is TGCGCCAGCAGCTTGGAGGGCCCCCCGGCTTATGGCTACACCTTC.

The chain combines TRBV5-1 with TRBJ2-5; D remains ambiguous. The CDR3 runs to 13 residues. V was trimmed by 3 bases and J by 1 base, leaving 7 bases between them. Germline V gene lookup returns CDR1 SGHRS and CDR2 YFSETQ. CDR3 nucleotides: TGCGCCAGCAGCTCGTGGACCCAAGAGACCCAGTACTTC. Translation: CASSSWTQETQYF.

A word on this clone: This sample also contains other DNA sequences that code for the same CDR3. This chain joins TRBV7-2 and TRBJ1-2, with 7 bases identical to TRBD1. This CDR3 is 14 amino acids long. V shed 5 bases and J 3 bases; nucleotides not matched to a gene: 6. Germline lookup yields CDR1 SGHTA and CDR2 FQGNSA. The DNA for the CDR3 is TGTGCCAGCAGCCTCGACAGGGCATACTATGGCTACACCTTC. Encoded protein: CASSLDRAYYGYTF.

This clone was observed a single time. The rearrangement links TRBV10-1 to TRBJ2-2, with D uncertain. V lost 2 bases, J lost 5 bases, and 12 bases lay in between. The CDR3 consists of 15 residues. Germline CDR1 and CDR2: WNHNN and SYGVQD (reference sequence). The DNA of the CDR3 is TGCGCCAGCAGTGAGAGTCACTCCGTGACCGGGGAGCTGTTTTTT. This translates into CASSESHSVTGELFF.

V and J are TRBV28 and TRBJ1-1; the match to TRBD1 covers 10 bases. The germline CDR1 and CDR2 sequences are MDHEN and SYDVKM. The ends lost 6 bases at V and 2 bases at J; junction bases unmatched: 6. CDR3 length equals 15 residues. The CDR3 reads CASRDRGSSNTEAFF. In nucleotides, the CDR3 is TGTGCCAGCAGGGACAGGGGGTCCTCCAACACTGAAGCTTTCTTT.

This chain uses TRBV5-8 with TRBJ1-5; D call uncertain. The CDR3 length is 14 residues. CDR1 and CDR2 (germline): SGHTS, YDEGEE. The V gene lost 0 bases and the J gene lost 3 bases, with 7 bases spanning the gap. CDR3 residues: CASSLGTYNQPQHF. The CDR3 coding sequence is TGTGCCAGCAGCTTGGGTACCTACAATCAGCCCCAGCATTTT.